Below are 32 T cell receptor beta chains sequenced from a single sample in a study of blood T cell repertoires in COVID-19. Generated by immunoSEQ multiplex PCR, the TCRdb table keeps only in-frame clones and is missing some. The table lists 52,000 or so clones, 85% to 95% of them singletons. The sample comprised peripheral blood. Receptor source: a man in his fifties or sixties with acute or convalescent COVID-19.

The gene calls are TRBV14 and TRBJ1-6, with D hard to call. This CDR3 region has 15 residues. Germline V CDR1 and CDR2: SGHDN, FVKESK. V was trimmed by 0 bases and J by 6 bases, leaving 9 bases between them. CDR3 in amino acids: CASSQDARPNSPLHF. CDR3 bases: TGTGCCAGCAGCCAAGATGCGAGGCCTAATTCACCCCTCCACTTT.

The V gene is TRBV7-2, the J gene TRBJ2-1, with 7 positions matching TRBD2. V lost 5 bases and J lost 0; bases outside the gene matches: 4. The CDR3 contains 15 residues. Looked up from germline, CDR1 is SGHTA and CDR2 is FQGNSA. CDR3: CASSVQRDSYNEQFF. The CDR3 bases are TGTGCCAGCAGCGTCCAGCGGGACTCCTACAATGAGCAGTTCTTC.

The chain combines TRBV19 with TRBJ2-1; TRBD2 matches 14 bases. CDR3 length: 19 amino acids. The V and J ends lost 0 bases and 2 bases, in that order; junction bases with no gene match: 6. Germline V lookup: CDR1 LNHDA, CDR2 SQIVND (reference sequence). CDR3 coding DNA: TGTGCCAGTAGTATAGACGGACTAGCGGGAGGAATAACCTACAATGAGCAGTTCTTC. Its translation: CASSIDGLAGGITYNEQFF.

The CDR3, as DNA: TGTGCCAGCAGCCCCCGACAGGGGTGGTACAATCAGCCCCAGCATTTT. It is translated as CASSPRQGWYNQPQHF. This chain uses TRBV7-2 with TRBJ1-5; 8 bases line up with TRBD1. Per germline, CDR1 SGHTA and CDR2 FQGNSA. Unmatched junction bases numbered 9, after V lost 5 bases and J lost 3 bases. The CDR3 runs 16 residues.

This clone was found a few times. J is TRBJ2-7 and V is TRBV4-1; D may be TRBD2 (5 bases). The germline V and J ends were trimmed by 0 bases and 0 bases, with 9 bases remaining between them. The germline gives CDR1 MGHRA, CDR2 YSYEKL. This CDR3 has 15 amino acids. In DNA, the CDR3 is TGCGCCAGCAGCCAAGATCTAGCAGGCTCCTACGAGCAGTACTTC. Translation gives CASSQDLAGSYEQYF.

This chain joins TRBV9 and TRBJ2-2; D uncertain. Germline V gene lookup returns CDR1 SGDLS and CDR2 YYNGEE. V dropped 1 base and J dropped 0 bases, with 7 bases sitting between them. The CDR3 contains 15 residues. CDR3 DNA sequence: TGTGCCAGCAGCGTAACCGGTACGAACACCGGGGAGCTGTTTTTT. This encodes CASSVTGTNTGELFF. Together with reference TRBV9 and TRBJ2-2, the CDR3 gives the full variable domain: DSGVTQTPKHLITATGQRVTLRCSPRSGDLSVYWYQQSLDQGLQFLIQYYNGEERAKGNILERFSAQQFPDLHSELNLSSLELGDSALYFCASSVTGTNTGELFFGEGSRLTVL.

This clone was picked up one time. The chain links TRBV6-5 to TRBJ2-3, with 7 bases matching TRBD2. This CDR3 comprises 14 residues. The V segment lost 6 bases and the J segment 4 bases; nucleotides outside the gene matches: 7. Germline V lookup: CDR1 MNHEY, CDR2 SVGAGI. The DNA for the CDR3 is TGTGCCAGCAGGTCCCAGGCGGGGGCAGATACGCAGTATTTT. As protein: CASRSQAGADTQYF.

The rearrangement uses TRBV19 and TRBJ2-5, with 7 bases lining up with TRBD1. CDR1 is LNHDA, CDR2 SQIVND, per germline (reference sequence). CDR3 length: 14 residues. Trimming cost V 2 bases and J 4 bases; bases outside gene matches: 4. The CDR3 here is CASSIRGRGETQYF. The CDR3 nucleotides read TGTGCCAGTAGTATAAGGGGGCGCGGAGAGACCCAGTACTTC.

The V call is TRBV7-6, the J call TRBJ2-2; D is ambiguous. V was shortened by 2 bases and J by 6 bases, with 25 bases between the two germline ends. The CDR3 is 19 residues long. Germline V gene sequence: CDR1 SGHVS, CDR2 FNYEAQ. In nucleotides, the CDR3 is TGTGCCAGCAGCTTATTTTCCCCGGCCGCCACTATGACGGCCGGGGAGCTGTTTTTT. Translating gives CASSLFSPAATMTAGELFF.

The CDR3 DNA is TGCGCCAGCAGCCAAGTAGCGGGAGACCCCTACGAGCAGTACTTC. Translating it yields CASSQVAGDPYEQYF. The V and J genes are TRBV4-3 and TRBJ2-7, with TRBD2 identical over 9 bases. With 1 base clipped from V and 2 bases from J, the junction kept 3 bases outside the gene matches. The germline V gene has CDR1 LGHNA and CDR2 YSLEER. The CDR3 extends over 15 amino acids.

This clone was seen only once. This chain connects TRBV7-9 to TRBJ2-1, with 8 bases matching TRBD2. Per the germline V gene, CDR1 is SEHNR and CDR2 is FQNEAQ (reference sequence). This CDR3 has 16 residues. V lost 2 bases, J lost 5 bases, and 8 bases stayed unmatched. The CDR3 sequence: CASSLPGTRADNEQFF. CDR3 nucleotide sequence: TGTGCCAGCAGCTTACCCGGGACTAGGGCCGACAATGAGCAGTTCTTC.

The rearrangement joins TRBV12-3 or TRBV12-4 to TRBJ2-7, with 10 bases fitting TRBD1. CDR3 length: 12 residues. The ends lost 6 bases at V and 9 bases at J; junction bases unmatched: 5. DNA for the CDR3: TGTGCCAGCAGCCAAGGACAGGGGGGGCAGTACTTC. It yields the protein CASSQGQGGQYF.

This CDR3 reads CASSADLVANTQYF. DNA for the CDR3: TGTGCCAGCAGCGCGGATCTGGTGGCGAATACGCAGTATTTT. The chain combines TRBV5-4 with TRBJ2-3; D is unclear. CDR1 and CDR2 from the germline V gene are SGHNT and YYREEE (reference sequence). V shed 4 bases and J shed 7 bases, with 16 bases lying between them. The CDR3 has 14 amino acids.

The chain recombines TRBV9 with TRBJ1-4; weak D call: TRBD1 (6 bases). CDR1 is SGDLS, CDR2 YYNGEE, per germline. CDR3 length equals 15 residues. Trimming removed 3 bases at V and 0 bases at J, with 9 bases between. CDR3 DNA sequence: TGTGCCAGCAGCGCAAAGGGGGCAACTAATGAAAAACTGTTTTTT. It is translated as CASSAKGATNEKLFF.

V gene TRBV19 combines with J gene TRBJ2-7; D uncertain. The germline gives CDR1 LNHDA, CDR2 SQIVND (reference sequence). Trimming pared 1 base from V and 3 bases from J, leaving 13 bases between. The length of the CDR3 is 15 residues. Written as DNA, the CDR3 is TGTGCCAGTAGTATAGGAGCCCAAAACTTCTACGAGCAGTACTTC. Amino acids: CASSIGAQNFYEQYF.

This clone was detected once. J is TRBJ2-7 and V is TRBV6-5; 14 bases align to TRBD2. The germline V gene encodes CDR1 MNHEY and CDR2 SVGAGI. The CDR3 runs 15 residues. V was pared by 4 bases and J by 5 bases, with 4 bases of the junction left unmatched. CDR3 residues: CASSFGLAGGHEQYF. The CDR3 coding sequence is TGTGCCAGCAGTTTCGGACTAGCGGGAGGTCACGAGCAGTACTTC.

The chain's CDR3 is CASGAHNEQFF. In DNA form, the CDR3 reads TGTGCCAGCGGGGCACATAATGAGCAGTTCTTC. The chain has TRBV2 and TRBJ2-1; tentatively, D is TRBD1 (5 bases). Trimming took off 8 bases at V and 7 bases at J, with 9 bases between the two ends. This CDR3 contains 11 residues. Per germline, CDR1 SNHLY and CDR2 FYNNEI.

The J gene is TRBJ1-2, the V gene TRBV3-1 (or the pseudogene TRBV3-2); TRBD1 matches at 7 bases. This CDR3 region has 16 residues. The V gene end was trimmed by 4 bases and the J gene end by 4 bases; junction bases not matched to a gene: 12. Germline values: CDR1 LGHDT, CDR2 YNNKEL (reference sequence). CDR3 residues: CASSREGAGVGYGYTF. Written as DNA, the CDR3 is TGTGCCAGCAGCCGAGAGGGGGCAGGGGTGGGCTATGGCTACACCTTC.

The CDR3: CASSPLRTSGSYEQYF. CDR3 DNA: TGTGCCAGCTCACCACTCAGAACTAGCGGGAGTTACGAGCAGTACTTC. The V and J genes are TRBV18 and TRBJ2-7, with 11 positions matching TRBD2. V lost 1 base and J lost 4; bases outside the gene matches: 6. The germline V gene encodes CDR1 KGHSH and CDR2 LQKENI. The CDR3 loop spans 16 amino acids.

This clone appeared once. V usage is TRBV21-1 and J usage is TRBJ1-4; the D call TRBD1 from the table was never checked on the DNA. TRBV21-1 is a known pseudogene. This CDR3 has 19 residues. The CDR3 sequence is CASSKPQVVSIRTNEKLFF. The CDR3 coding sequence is TGTGCCAGCAGCAAACCCCAGGTGGTTAGTATTCGGACTAATGAAAAACTGTTTTTT.

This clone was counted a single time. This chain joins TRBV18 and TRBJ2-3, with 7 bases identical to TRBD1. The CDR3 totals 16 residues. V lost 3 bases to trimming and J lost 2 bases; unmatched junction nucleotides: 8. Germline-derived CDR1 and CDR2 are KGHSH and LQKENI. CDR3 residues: CASSPLRQGPTDTQYF. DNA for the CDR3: TGTGCCAGCTCACCCCTCCGACAGGGCCCCACAGATACGCAGTATTTT.

CDR3 residues: CASSVQASSYGYTF. The CDR3 DNA reads as TGTGCCAGCAGCGTTCAGGCTTCCTCCTATGGCTACACCTTC. The genes are TRBV9 and TRBJ1-2; the D is unclear. V dropped 2 bases and J dropped 4 bases, with 12 bases sitting between them. This CDR3 comprises 14 residues. Germline lookup yields CDR1 SGDLS and CDR2 YYNGEE.

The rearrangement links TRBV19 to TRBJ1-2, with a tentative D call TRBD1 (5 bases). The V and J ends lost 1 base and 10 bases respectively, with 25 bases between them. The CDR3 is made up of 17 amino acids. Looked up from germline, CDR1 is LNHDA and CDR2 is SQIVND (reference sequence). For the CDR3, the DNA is TGTGCCAGTAGTATAGGGGTCGGGACTATGGCTACATCAGTCTACACCTTC. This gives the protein CASSIGVGTMATSVYTF. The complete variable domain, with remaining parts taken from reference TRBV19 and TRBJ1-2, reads DGGITQSPKYLFRKEGQNVTLSCEQNLNHDAMYWYRQDPGQGLRLIYYSQIVNDFQKGDIAEGYSVSREKKESFPLTVTSAQKNPTAFYLCASSIGVGTMATSVYTFGSGTRLTVV.

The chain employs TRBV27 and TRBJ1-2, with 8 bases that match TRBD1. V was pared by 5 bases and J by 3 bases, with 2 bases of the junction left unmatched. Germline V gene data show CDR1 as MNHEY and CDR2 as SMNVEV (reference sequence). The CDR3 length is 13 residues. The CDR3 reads CASSEGQDYGYTF. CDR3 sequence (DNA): TGTGCCAGCAGTGAGGGACAGGACTATGGCTACACCTTC.

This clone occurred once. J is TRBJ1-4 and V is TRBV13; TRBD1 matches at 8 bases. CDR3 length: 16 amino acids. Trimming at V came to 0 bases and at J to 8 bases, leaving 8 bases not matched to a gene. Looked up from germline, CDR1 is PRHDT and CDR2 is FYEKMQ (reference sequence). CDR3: CASSLGSTGAIEKLFF. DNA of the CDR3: TGTGCCAGCAGCTTAGGCTCGACAGGGGCAATCGAAAAACTGTTTTTT. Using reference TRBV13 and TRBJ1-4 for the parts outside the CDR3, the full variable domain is AAGVIQSPRHLIKEKRETATLKCYPIPRHDTVYWYQQGPGQDPQFLISFYEKMQSDKGSIPDRFSAQQFSDYHSELNMSSLELGDSALYFCASSLGSTGAIEKLFFGSGTQLSVL.

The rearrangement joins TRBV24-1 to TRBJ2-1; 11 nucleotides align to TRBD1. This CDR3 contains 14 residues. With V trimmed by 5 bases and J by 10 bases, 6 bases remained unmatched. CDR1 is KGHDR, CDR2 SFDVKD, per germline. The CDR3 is CATSGGQGAWEQFF. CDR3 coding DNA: TGTGCCACCAGTGGTGGACAGGGGGCCTGGGAGCAGTTCTTC.

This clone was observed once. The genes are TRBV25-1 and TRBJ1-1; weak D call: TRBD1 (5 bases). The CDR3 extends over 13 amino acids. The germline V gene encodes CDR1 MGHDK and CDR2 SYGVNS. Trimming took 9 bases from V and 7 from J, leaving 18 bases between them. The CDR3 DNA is TGTGCCAGTGGAGCTGCCAGGAGGGGTGAAGCTTTCTTT. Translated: CASGAARRGEAFF.

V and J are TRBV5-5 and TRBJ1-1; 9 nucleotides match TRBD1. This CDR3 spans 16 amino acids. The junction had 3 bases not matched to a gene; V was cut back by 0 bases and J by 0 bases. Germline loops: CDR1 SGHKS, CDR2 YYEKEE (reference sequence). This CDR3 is CASSLVDRGLNTEAFF. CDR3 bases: TGTGCCAGCAGCTTGGTGGACAGGGGCCTGAACACTGAAGCTTTCTTT. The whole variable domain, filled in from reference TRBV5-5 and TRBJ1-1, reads DAGVTQSPTHLIKTRGQQVTLRCSPISGHKSVSWYQQVLGQGPQFIFQYYEKEERGRGNFPDRFSARQFPNYSSELNVNALLLGDSALYLCASSLVDRGLNTEAFFGQGTRLTVV.

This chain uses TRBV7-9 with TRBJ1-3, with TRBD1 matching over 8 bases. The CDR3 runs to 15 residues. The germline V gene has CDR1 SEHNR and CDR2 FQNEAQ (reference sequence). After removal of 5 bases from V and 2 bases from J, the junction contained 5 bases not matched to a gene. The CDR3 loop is CASSQETGAGNTIYF. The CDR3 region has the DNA TGTGCCAGCAGCCAAGAGACAGGGGCTGGAAACACCATATATTTT.

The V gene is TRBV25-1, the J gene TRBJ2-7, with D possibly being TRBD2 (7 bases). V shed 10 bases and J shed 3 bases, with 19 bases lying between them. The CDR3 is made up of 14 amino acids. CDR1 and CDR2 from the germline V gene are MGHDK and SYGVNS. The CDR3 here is CATSPGGLFYEQYF. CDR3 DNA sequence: TGTGCCACCTCACCCGGGGGGCTATTCTACGAGCAGTACTTC.

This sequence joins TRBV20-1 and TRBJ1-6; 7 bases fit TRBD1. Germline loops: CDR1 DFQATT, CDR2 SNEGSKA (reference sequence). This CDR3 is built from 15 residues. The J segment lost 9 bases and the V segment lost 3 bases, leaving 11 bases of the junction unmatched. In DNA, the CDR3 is TGCAGTGCTAGTCCCTCCGGGACAGTCGGTTCACCCCTCCACTTT. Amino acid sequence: CSASPSGTVGSPLHF.

As DNA, the CDR3 is TGTGCCAGCAGTACACAGGGGGCGGCTTCACCCCTCCACTTT. This gives the protein CASSTQGAASPLHF. The chain employs TRBV6-5 and TRBJ1-6; the match to TRBD1 covers 9 bases. Trimming cost V 5 bases and J 9 bases; bases outside gene matches: 5. The CDR3 is 14 residues long. Per germline, CDR1 MNHEY and CDR2 SVGAGI.